The rows below give T cell receptor beta chains drawn from one sample of a study of cytomegalovirus exposure and HLA in healthy donors. Sequencing used immunoSEQ multiplex PCR; TCRdb keeps in-frame clones, though not all of them. The sample lists some 130,000 clones; about 82% were seen once. The source material was PBMCs. The receptors originated from a man aged 25-40 years in good health. The CDR3 runs from the conserved cysteine through the conserved F or W. The D gene is left open where the match is weak. Size is omitted from some rows. Given values are once, few, many or a class for expanded clones.

CDR3nt,CDR3aa,d_gene,abundance,j_gene,v_gene
TGTGCCAGCAGGGGGCGGAATCAGCCCCAGCATTTT,CASRGRNQPQHF,TRBD1,-,TRBJ1-5,TRBV19
TGTGCCAGCAGCCCGCGACTAGCGGCACTTCAAGAGACCCAGTACTTC,CASSPRLAALQETQYF,TRBD2,once,TRBJ2-5,TRBV5-4
TGTGCCAGCAGTGACCGCATGATAAGGGGCTCCCACAATGAGCAGTTCTTC,CASSDRMIRGSHNEQFF,-,once,TRBJ2-1,TRBV6-4
TGTGCCAGCAGCTCCGCCGGGACAGGTACCAATGAGCAGTTCTTC,CASSSAGTGTNEQFF,TRBD1,few,TRBJ2-1,TRBV7-3
TGTGCCAGCAGCTCGTTGACCGGGGACTATCAGCCCCAGCATTTT,CASSSLTGDYQPQHF,-,few,TRBJ1-5,TRBV21-1
TGTGCCAGCAGCCCCCCTAGCGGGAGGGCCTGTGAGCAGTTCTTC,CASSPPSGRACEQFF,TRBD2,-,TRBJ2-1,TRBV5-4
TGTGCCAGCTCACGGGGGCTCGACGAGCAGTACTTC,CASSRGLDEQYF,-,-,TRBJ2-7,TRBV18
TGTGCCAGCAGCTTAGAAGCCCCCTCTGGAAACACCATATATTTT,CASSLEAPSGNTIYF,-,-,TRBJ1-3,TRBV7-9
TGTGCCATCCCCCGGCGGGTTCAGCCCCAGCATTTT,CAIPRRVQPQHF,-,-,TRBJ1-5,TRBV10-3
TGTGCCAGCAGCGTAGGGTCAGGGGGTGCCTATGAGCAGTACTTC,CASSVGSGGAYEQYF,TRBD1,-,TRBJ2-7,TRBV9
TGTGCCAGCTCACCCAGCGGGGGCTACGAGCAGTACTTC,CASSPSGGYEQYF,TRBD2,-,TRBJ2-7,TRBV7-9
TGCAGCGTCCTCTCCTCGGGGTTGGAGGGCGAGCAGTACTTC,CSVLSSGLEGEQYF,-,-,TRBJ2-7,TRBV29-1
TGTGCCAGCAGGGGATATAGCGGCTACGAGCAGTACTTC,CASRGYSGYEQYF,-,-,TRBJ2-7,TRBV6-6
TGTGCCAGCAGCCCCGGGGATGTGGGTTCGGTTGAGCAGTTCTTC,CASSPGDVGSVEQFF,-,-,TRBJ2-1,TRBV6-6
TGCGCCAGCAGTGAGGAAAAGACAGGTGGAATTACAACTAATGAAAAACTGTTTTTT,CASSEEKTGGITTNEKLFF,-,-,TRBJ1-4,TRBV10-1
TGTGCCAGCAGTAGCGGGAGGCAAGAGACCCAGTACTTC,CASSSGRQETQYF,TRBD2,-,TRBJ2-5,TRBV7-2
TGTGCCAGCACCCTTCTTGTGGCGTCCAGGGATACGCAGTATTTT,CASTLLVASRDTQYF,-,-,TRBJ2-3,TRBV6-1
TGTGCCAGCAGTGCAGCCCGCTCCTACGAGCAGTACTTC,CASSAARSYEQYF,-,-,TRBJ2-7,TRBV6-1
TGTGCCAGCAGCTCTCCCCGGGACAGGGGCCAAGAGACCCAGTACTTC,CASSSPRDRGQETQYF,TRBD1,few,TRBJ2-5,TRBV13